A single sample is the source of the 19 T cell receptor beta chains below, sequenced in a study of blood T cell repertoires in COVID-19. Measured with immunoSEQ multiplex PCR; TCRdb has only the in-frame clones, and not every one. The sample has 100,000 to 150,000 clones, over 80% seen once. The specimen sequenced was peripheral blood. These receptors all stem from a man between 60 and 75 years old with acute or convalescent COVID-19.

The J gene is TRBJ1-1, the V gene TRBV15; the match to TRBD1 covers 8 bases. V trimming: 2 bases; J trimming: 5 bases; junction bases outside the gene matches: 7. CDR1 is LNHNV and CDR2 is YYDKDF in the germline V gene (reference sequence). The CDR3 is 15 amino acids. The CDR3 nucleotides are TGTGCCACCAGCAGACAGGACAGGGAATATACTGAAGCTTTCTTT. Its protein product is CATSRQDREYTEAFF.

The CDR3 DNA reads as TGCGCCAGCAGCTTGGTAGGACTAGCGGAGCAGTACTTC. It translates to CASSLVGLAEQYF. V and J are TRBV5-1 and TRBJ2-7; TRBD2 matches 9 bases. V shed 0 bases, J shed 7 bases, and the junction held 2 bases outside the gene matches. The CDR3 runs 13 residues. Germline assignment: CDR1 SGHRS and CDR2 YFSETQ.

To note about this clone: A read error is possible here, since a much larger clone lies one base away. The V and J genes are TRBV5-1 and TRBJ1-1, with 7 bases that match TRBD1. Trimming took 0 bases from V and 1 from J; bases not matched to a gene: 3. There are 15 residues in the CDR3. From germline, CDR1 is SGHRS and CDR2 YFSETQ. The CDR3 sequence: CASSLAGTANTEAFF. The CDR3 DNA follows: TGCGCCAGCAGCTTGGCCGGGACAGCGAACACTGAAGCTTTCTTT.

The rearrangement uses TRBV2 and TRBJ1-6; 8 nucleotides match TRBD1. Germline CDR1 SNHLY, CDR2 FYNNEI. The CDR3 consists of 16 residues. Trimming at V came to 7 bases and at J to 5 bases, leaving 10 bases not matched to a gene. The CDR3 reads CASTKDRATNNSPLHF. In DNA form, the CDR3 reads TGTGCCAGCACCAAGGACAGGGCGACCAATAATTCACCCCTCCACTTT.

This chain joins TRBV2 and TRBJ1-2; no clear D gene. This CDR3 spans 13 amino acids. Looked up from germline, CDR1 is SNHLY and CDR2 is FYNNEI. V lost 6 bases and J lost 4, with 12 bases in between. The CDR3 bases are TGTGCCAGCAGCCTCCTCGGAGGCTATGGCTACACCTTC. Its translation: CASSLLGGYGYTF.

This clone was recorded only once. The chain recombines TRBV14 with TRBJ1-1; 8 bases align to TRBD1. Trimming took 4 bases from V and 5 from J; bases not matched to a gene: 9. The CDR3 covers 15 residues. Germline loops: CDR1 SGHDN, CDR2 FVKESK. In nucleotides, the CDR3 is TGTGCCAGCAGCCCACTCGGACAGGGAGGGACTGAAGCTTTCTTT. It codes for CASSPLGQGGTEAFF.

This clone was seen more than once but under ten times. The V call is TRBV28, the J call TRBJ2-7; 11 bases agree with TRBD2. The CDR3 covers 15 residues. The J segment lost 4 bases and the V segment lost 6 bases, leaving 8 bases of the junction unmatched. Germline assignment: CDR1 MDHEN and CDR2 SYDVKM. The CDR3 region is CASSLLAGEGYEQYF. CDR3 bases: TGTGCCAGCAGCCTACTAGCGGGAGAAGGTTACGAGCAGTACTTC.

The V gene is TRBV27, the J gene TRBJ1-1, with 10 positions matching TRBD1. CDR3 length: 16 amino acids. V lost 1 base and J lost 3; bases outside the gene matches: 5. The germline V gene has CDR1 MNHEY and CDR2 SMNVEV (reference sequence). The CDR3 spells CASSLYGTGAYTEAFF. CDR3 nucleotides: TGTGCCAGCAGTTTATACGGGACAGGGGCCTACACTGAAGCTTTCTTT.

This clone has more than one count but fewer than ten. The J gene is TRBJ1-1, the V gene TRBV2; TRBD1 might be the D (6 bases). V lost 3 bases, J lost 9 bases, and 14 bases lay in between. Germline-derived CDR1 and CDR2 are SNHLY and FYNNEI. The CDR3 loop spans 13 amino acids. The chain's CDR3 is CASSERGGTQAFF. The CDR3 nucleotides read TGTGCCAGCAGTGAGAGGGGGGGTACCCAAGCTTTCTTT.

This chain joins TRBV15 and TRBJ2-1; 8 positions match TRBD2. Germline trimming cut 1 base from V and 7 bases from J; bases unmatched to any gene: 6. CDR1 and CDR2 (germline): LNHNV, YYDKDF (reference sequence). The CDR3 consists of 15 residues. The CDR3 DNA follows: TGTGCCACCAGCAGAGCCGGGACGGGGGGGAATGAGCAGTTCTTC. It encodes CATSRAGTGGNEQFF. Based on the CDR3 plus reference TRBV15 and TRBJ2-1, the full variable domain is DAMVIQNPRYQVTQFGKPVTLSCSQTLNHNVMYWYQQKSSQAPKLLFHYYDKDFNNEADTPDNFQSRRPNTSFCFLDIRSPGLGDTAMYLCATSRAGTGGNEQFFGPGTRLTVL.

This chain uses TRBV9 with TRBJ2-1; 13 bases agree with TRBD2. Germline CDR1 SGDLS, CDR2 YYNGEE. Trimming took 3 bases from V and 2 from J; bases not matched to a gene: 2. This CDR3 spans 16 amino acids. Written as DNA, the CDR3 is TGTGCCAGCAGCGCGGGACTAGCGGGGACCTACAATGAGCAGTTCTTC. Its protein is CASSAGLAGTYNEQFF.

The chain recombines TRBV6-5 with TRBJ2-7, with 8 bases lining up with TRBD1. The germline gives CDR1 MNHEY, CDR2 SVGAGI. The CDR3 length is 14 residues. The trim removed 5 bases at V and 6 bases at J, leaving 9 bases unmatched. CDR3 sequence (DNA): TGTGCCAGCAGTCCTCCCTCAACAGGGGGCGAGCAGTACTTC. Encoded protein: CASSPPSTGGEQYF.

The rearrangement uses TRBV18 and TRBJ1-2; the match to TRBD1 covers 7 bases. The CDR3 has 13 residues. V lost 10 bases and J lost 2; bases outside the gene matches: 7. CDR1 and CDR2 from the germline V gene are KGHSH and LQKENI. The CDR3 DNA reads TGTGCCACCAAAACAGGGGTAAACTATGGCTACACCTTC. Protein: CATKTGVNYGYTF.

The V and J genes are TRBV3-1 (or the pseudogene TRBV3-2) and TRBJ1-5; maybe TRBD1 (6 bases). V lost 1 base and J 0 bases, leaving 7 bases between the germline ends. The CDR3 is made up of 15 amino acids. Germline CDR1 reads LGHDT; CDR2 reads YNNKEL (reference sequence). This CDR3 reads CASSQGTASNQPQHF. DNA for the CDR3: TGTGCCAGCAGCCAAGGGACAGCTAGCAATCAGCCCCAGCATTTT.

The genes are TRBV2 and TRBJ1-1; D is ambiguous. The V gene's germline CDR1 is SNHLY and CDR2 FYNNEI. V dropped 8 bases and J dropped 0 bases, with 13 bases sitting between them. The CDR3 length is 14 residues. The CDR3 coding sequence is TGTGCCAGCCTCGTCGAGGTGTTGAACACTGAAGCTTTCTTT. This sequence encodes CASLVEVLNTEAFF.

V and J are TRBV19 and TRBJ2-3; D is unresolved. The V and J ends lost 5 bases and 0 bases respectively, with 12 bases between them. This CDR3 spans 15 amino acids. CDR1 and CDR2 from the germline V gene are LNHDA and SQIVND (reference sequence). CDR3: CASSPVFSSTDTQYF. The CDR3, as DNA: TGTGCCAGTAGTCCTGTCTTTTCCAGCACAGATACGCAGTATTTT.

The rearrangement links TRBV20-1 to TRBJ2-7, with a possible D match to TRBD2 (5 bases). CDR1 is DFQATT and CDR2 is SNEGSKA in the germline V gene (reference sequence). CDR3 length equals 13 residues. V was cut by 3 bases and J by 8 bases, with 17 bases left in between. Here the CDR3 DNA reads TGCAGTGCTAGTGAGAGGGAGAATAGCAAGCAGTACTTC. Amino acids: CSASERENSKQYF.

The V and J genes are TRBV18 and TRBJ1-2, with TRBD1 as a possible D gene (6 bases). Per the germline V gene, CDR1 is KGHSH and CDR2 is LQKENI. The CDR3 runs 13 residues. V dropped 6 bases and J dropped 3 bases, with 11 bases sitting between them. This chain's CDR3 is CASSQGIDYGYTF. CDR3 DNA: TGTGCCAGCTCGCAGGGGATCGACTATGGCTACACCTTC.

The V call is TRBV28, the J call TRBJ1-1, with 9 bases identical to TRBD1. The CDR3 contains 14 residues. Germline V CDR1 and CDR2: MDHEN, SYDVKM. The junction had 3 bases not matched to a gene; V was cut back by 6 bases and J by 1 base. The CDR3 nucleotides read TGTGCCAGCAGCATACAGGGGGCGAACACTGAAGCTTTCTTT. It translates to CASSIQGANTEAFF.